Listed here are 27 T cell receptor beta chains from one sample, sequenced in a study of control samples from healthy donors and cancer patients. Measured with immunoSEQ multiplex PCR; TCRdb has only the in-frame clones, and not every one. The sample has about 410,000 clones, around 90% seen once. Input material: PBMCs. The receptors were gathered from a man aged 35-49 years with head and neck cancer.

This clone was seen just once. This sequence joins TRBV5-6 and TRBJ2-1; no firm D call. The CDR3 covers 12 residues. The V end was cut by 1 base, the J end by 7 bases, with 6 bases between. Germline V gene data show CDR1 as SGHDT and CDR2 as YYEEEE. The CDR3 loop reads CASSLLGNEQFF. Here the CDR3 DNA reads TGTGCCAGCAGCTTGTTGGGAAATGAGCAGTTCTTC.

V is TRBV5-4 and J is TRBJ1-2, with 12 bases matching TRBD1. Germline trimming cut 7 bases from V and 2 bases from J; bases unmatched to any gene: 9. Germline CDR1 is SGHNT and CDR2 is YYREEE (reference sequence). There are 16 residues in the CDR3. CDR3 sequence (DNA): TGTGCCAGCGTGCTCGGGACAGGGGGCTGGAACTATGGCTACACCTTC. Translation gives CASVLGTGGWNYGYTF. Looking up the rest from reference TRBV5-4 and TRBJ1-2 gives the full variable domain: ETGVTQSPTHLIKTRGQQVTLRCSSQSGHNTVSWYQQALGQGPQFIFQYYREEENGRGNFPPRFSGLQFPNYSSELNVNALELDDSALYLCASVLGTGGWNYGYTFGSGTRLTVV.

Remarks on this clone: One end of the junction does not line up with germline, which may come from a read error. V usage is TRBV19 and J usage is TRBJ2-1; 7 bases are shared with TRBD1. The CDR3 consists of 16 residues. The germline V gene encodes CDR1 LNHDA and CDR2 SQIVND (reference sequence). CDR3 protein: CTSSIWGSTGKNEQFF. CDR3 coding DNA: TGTACCAGTAGTATCTGGGGGTCGACAGGGAAGAATGAGCAGTTCTTC.

The V gene is TRBV3-1 (or the pseudogene TRBV3-2), the J gene TRBJ1-2, with 11 nucleotides matching TRBD1. Germline CDR1 and CDR2: LGHDT and YNNKEL (reference sequence). The CDR3 is made up of 14 amino acids. Germline trimming cut 3 bases from V and 5 bases from J; bases unmatched to any gene: 2. The CDR3 sequence is CASSQDRGPYGYTF. The CDR3 coding sequence is TGTGCCAGCAGCCAGGACAGGGGGCCGTATGGCTACACCTTC.

The genes are TRBV5-1 and TRBJ2-5; D gene uncertain. Germline-derived CDR1 and CDR2 are SGHRS and YFSETQ. This CDR3 contains 13 residues. Trimming shortened V by 7 bases and J by 2 bases, and 12 bases separated the two germline ends. CDR3 nucleotide sequence: TGCGCCAGCTTCGGAGTTTTTCAAGAGACCCAGTACTTC. It translates to CASFGVFQETQYF.

The chain employs TRBV3-1 (or the pseudogene TRBV3-2) and TRBJ1-3, with 9 bases aligning to TRBD1. After removal of 1 base from V and 0 bases from J, the junction contained 7 bases not matched to a gene. The CDR3 consists of 18 residues. Germline assignment: CDR1 LGHDT and CDR2 YNNKEL (reference sequence). CDR3 protein: CASSQVILGQGSGNTIYF. In DNA form, the CDR3 reads TGTGCCAGCAGCCAAGTTATTCTGGGACAGGGCTCTGGAAACACCATATATTTT.

The J gene is TRBJ2-7, the V gene TRBV5-1; 13 nucleotides line up with TRBD2. With 4 bases clipped from V and 3 bases from J, the junction kept 4 bases outside the gene matches. This CDR3 has 15 amino acids. Germline V lookup: CDR1 SGHRS, CDR2 YFSETQ. CDR3 sequence: CASSLGLAGHYEQYF. The CDR3 bases are TGCGCCAGCAGCCTGGGACTAGCGGGGCACTACGAGCAGTACTTC.

The J gene is TRBJ1-2, the V gene TRBV5-4; D perhaps matches TRBD1 (6 bases). The V gene's germline CDR1 is SGHNT and CDR2 YYREEE (reference sequence). Trimming stripped 2 bases from V and 5 bases from J, with 19 bases between. The CDR3 has 16 residues. The CDR3 DNA follows: TGTGCCAGCAGCTTAACGAGGGGTCAGGGGATGTATGGCTACACCTTC. Its translation: CASSLTRGQGMYGYTF.

This clone was detected only a few times. This chain joins TRBV3-1 (or the pseudogene TRBV3-2) and TRBJ1-2, with D perhaps TRBD1 (5 bases). Trimming removed 4 bases at V and 4 bases at J, with 7 bases between. CDR1 and CDR2 from the germline V gene are LGHDT and YNNKEL (reference sequence). This CDR3 spans 12 amino acids. DNA of the CDR3: TGTGCCAGCAGCCGGGGGAGCTATGGCTACACCTTC. Translating it yields CASSRGSYGYTF.

The chain has TRBV4-2 and TRBJ2-5; a weak D match, TRBD2 (7 bases). Between the trimmed V and J ends, which lost 0 bases and 2 bases, there was a span of 13 bases. The CDR3 is 16 residues long. Germline CDR1 and CDR2: LGHNA and YNFKEQ. The CDR3 sequence: CASSQEGGGGQETQYF. Here the CDR3 DNA reads TGTGCCAGCAGCCAAGAGGGAGGGGGAGGGCAAGAGACCCAGTACTTC.

The V call is TRBV9, the J call TRBJ2-1; 14 positions match TRBD2. The CDR3 loop spans 20 amino acids. Germline V gene data show CDR1 as SGDLS and CDR2 as YYNGEE. With V trimmed by 2 bases and J by 2 bases, 12 bases remained unmatched. The CDR3 nucleotides read TGTGCCAGCAGCGTGGCTCCGGGACTAGCGGGAGCCGACACCTACAATGAGCAGTTCTTC. Translation gives CASSVAPGLAGADTYNEQFF.

The V gene is TRBV6-2 or TRBV6-3, the J gene TRBJ2-5, with D possibly matching TRBD2 (5 bases). V dropped 5 bases and J dropped 5 bases, with 6 bases sitting between them. The germline CDR1 and CDR2 sequences are MNHEY and SVGEGT. This CDR3 region has 11 residues. As DNA, the CDR3 is TGTGCCAGCAGTACTAGGGAGACCCAGTACTTC. This codes for CASSTRETQYF.

The rearrangement uses TRBV11-1 and TRBJ2-5; D is unresolved. Germline V gives CDR1 SGHAT, CDR2 FQDESV (reference sequence). Trimming shortened V by 1 base and J by 1 base, and 4 bases separated the two germline ends. The CDR3 is 13 amino acids. The CDR3 DNA reads TGTGCCAGCAGCTTAGACAGCCAAGAGACCCAGTACTTC. Protein product: CASSLDSQETQYF.

As to this clone: The same CDR3 also results from other DNA sequences found in this sample. This sequence joins TRBV9 and TRBJ1-2; D possibly corresponds to TRBD1 (5 bases). From germline, CDR1 is SGDLS and CDR2 YYNGEE. The CDR3 is 10 amino acids. V shed 5 bases and J shed 7 bases, with 6 bases lying between them. The CDR3 here is CASSGGGYTF. The CDR3 region has the DNA TGTGCCAGCAGTGGGGGTGGCTACACCTTC.

The chain couples TRBV27 to TRBJ1-5, with 8 bases aligning to TRBD1. Germline V CDR1 and CDR2: MNHEY, SMNVEV (reference sequence). Trimming removed 2 bases from V and 2 bases from J; junction bases left unmatched: 8. The CDR3 covers 17 residues. The CDR3 sequence is CASSLEAGGFGNQPQHF. CDR3 DNA sequence: TGTGCCAGCAGTTTAGAGGCAGGGGGCTTTGGCAATCAGCCCCAGCATTTT.

V and J are TRBV4-3 and TRBJ2-1; maybe TRBD2 (6 bases). The germline V gene has CDR1 LGHNA and CDR2 YSLEER. This CDR3 spans 17 amino acids. Trimming pared 4 bases from V and 10 bases from J, leaving 26 bases between. The CDR3 region is CASSPEARTNRLWEQFF. Here the CDR3 DNA reads TGCGCCAGCAGCCCAGAGGCCAGGACTAACAGATTATGGGAGCAGTTCTTC.

This chain connects TRBV6-2 or TRBV6-3 to TRBJ1-1; perhaps TRBD1 as D (6 bases). V was pared by 5 bases and J by 5 bases, with 21 bases between. This CDR3 has 16 residues. Germline V lookup: CDR1 MNHEY, CDR2 SVGEGT. CDR3 DNA: TGTGCCAGCAGTCCAGGAGGACAGATCCTAACGACTGAAGCTTTCTTT. It specifies CASSPGGQILTTEAFF.

This clone was counted a single time. The V and J genes are TRBV30 and TRBJ1-1; D gene ambiguous. V dropped 2 bases and J dropped 0 bases, with 4 bases sitting between them. The germline CDR1 and CDR2 sequences are GTSNPN and SVGIG (reference sequence). The CDR3 loop spans 12 amino acids. CDR3 DNA: TGTGCCTGGAGTCAGGTGAACACTGAAGCTTTCTTT. The encoded protein is CAWSQVNTEAFF.

The rearrangement links TRBV28 to TRBJ1-5; D call uncertain. The CDR3 consists of 14 residues. The V gene's germline CDR1 is MDHEN and CDR2 SYDVKM. Trimming pared 3 bases from V and 2 bases from J, leaving 8 bases between. The CDR3 here is CASSLSSGNQPQHF. The CDR3 bases are TGTGCCAGCAGTTTGTCCAGTGGCAATCAGCCCCAGCATTTT.

The chain carries TRBV5-1 and TRBJ1-5; 8 nucleotides align to TRBD1. V gave up 2 bases and J gave up 5 bases; unmatched junction bases: 3. CDR3 size: 14 residues. Germline CDR1 and CDR2: SGHRS and YFSETQ. In nucleotides, the CDR3 is TGCGCCAGCAGCTTTACAGGGGGGCATCAGCCCCAGCATTTT. As protein: CASSFTGGHQPQHF. Based on the CDR3 plus reference TRBV5-1 and TRBJ1-5, the full variable domain is KAGVTQTPRYLIKTRGQQVTLSCSPISGHRSVSWYQQTPGQGLQFLFEYFSETQRNKGNFPGRFSGRQFSNSRSEMNVSTLELGDSALYLCASSFTGGHQPQHFGDGTRLSIL.

The J gene is TRBJ2-1, the V gene TRBV19, with 12 bases lining up with TRBD2. The length of the CDR3 is 15 residues. The V segment lost 9 bases and the J segment 9 bases; nucleotides outside the gene matches: 12. Germline CDR1 is LNHDA and CDR2 is SQIVND (reference sequence). In DNA form, the CDR3 reads TGTGCCAGCAGCGGCGGGACTAGCGGGTCTCCTGAGCAGTTCTTC. Its translation is CASSGGTSGSPEQFF.

The chain employs TRBV24-1 and TRBJ2-3, with TRBD1 identical over 7 bases. CDR1 is KGHDR and CDR2 is SFDVKD in the germline V gene. The CDR3 has 15 amino acids. V shed 7 bases and J 0 bases; nucleotides not matched to a gene: 6. CDR3 protein: CATSQGTVSTDTQYF. The CDR3 DNA reads as TGTGCCACCAGCCAAGGGACAGTAAGCACAGATACGCAGTATTTT.

This clone showed up just once. The CDR3: CASSLTGLETQYF. The CDR3 bases are TGTGCCAGCAGCTTGACGGGACTGGAGACCCAGTACTTC. This chain links TRBV5-8 with TRBJ2-5; TRBD2 is a possible D gene (6 bases). There are 13 residues in the CDR3. Germline-derived CDR1 and CDR2 are SGHTS and YDEGEE. The germline V and J ends were trimmed by 1 base and 5 bases, with 9 bases remaining between them.

In its sample, this clone was seen once. This chain links TRBV7-9 with TRBJ1-1; D gene unclear. V was shortened by 5 bases and J by 6 bases, with 13 bases between the two germline ends. Germline values: CDR1 SEHNR, CDR2 FQNEAQ (reference sequence). The CDR3 runs 13 residues. DNA of the CDR3: TGTGCCAGCAGCCACCCTACGAGGCCTGAAGCTTTCTTT. Its protein product is CASSHPTRPEAFF. The full variable domain, its missing parts supplied by reference TRBV7-9 and TRBJ1-1, is DTGVSQNPRHKITKRGQNVTFRCDPISEHNRLYWYRQTLGQGPEFLTYFQNEAQLEKSRLLSDRFSAERPKGSFSTLEIQRTEQGDSAMYLCASSHPTRPEAFFGQGTRLTVV.

V and J are TRBV28 and TRBJ1-6; D unresolved. In germline, CDR1 is MDHEN, CDR2 SYDVKM. V was pared by 6 bases and J by 8 bases, with 8 bases between. This CDR3 spans 12 amino acids. The CDR3 sequence: CASSSTDSPLHF. Written as DNA, the CDR3 is TGTGCCAGCAGCTCCACCGATTCACCCCTCCACTTT.

This chain links TRBV28 with TRBJ2-7; 7 positions match TRBD1. The V gene's germline CDR1 is MDHEN and CDR2 SYDVKM. The CDR3 covers 14 residues. Unmatched junction bases numbered 7, after V lost 6 bases and J lost 2 bases. This chain's CDR3 is CASRSGQVTYEQYF. The CDR3, as DNA: TGTGCCAGCAGATCCGGACAGGTGACCTACGAGCAGTACTTC.

The chain combines TRBV7-8 with TRBJ2-1; 9 bases line up with TRBD2. The CDR3 spans 16 residues. CDR1 and CDR2 from the germline V gene are SGHVS and FQNEAQ. V was clipped by 3 bases and J by 4 bases; unmatched bases: 7. The DNA of the CDR3 is TGTGCCAGCAGCTTGGGTCAAGGACTAGCGTACAATGAGCAGTTCTTC. Translating it yields CASSLGQGLAYNEQFF.